These 27 T cell receptor beta chains were all obtained from the same sample, sequenced in a study of tumor-infiltrating lymphocytes in primary liver carcinoma. Priming with a constant-region primer yielded TCR beta cDNA from about 510 ng total RNA. Three-round nested multiplex PCR performed with slightly modified ARM-PCR produced the TCR beta libraries. The first two PCR rounds, roughly 10 cycles each, used TRBV1-TRBV30 forward primers and a C-beta reverse primer. TCRdb re-derived calls from the multiplex PCR reads in MiXCR, one entry per CDR3 protein. The sample lists roughly 180,000 distinct CDR3 sequences; over 45% were seen once. For blood RNA, unsorted whole blood served as the source, and germline DNA was extracted too. Sequenced material: peripheral blood. These TCRs come from a man aged 40-49 years with primary liver carcinoma and hepatitis B virus infection.

Concerning this clonotype itself: This could be a read error, since a much larger clone is one nucleotide away. The chain is built from TRBV11-2 and TRBJ2-1, with 8 positions matching TRBD2. Per the germline V gene, CDR1 is SGHAT and CDR2 is FQNNGV. Trimming took 3 bases from V and 7 from J; bases not matched to a gene: 8. This CDR3 comprises 15 residues. In DNA form, the CDR3 reads TGTGCCAGCAGCTTTCGGCGGGAGGCCAGGAATGAGCAGTTCTTC. It codes for CASSFRREARNEQFF.

The chain has TRBV12-3 or TRBV12-4 and TRBJ2-2; 8 nucleotides align to TRBD2. CDR3 size: 14 residues. V lost 6 bases to trimming and J lost 7 bases; unmatched junction nucleotides: 7. CDR3 nucleotide sequence: TGTGCCAGCAGGATAGCGGGAATGGTCGGGGAGCTGTTTTTT. This encodes CASRIAGMVGELFF.

The V gene is TRBV10-2, the J gene TRBJ1-1, with TRBD1 matching 10 bases. V gave up 6 bases and J gave up 6 bases; unmatched junction bases: 10. This CDR3 region has 15 residues. The germline gives CDR1 WSHSY, CDR2 SAAADI. The CDR3 sequence is CASRTPGQGYPEAFF. In DNA, the CDR3 is TGCGCCAGCAGGACACCGGGACAGGGGTATCCTGAAGCTTTCTTT.

At least ten counts were recorded for this clonotype. This chain links TRBV11-2 with TRBJ1-2; D is ambiguous. Trimming cost V 5 bases and J 4 bases, with 8 bases left between them. CDR1 and CDR2 from the germline V gene are SGHAT and FQNNGV. This CDR3 is built from 12 residues. CDR3 in amino acids: CASSTASYGYTF. In DNA, the CDR3 is TGTGCCAGCAGCACCGCCTCCTATGGCTACACCTTC.

V gene TRBV4-2 combines with J gene TRBJ2-5; the match to TRBD1 covers 8 bases. The ends lost 4 bases at V and 6 bases at J; junction bases unmatched: 7. Germline V gives CDR1 LGHNA, CDR2 YNFKEQ. This CDR3 contains 14 residues. The CDR3 region is CASSPGTGSQTQYF. CDR3 nucleotides: TGTGCCAGCAGCCCCGGGACAGGTAGTCAGACCCAGTACTTC.

V gene TRBV24-1 combines with J gene TRBJ2-2, with 9 positions matching TRBD2. V lost 3 bases to trimming and J lost 4 bases; unmatched junction nucleotides: 11. The germline V gene encodes CDR1 KGHDR and CDR2 SFDVKD. This CDR3 spans 18 amino acids. CDR3 in DNA: TGTGCCACCAGTGATGGCCACCCGGGACTAGCCCTCACCGGGGAGCTGTTTTTT. It translates to CATSDGHPGLALTGELFF.

The chain employs TRBV11-2 and TRBJ2-5; maybe TRBD1 (7 bases). Trimming stripped 2 bases from V and 4 bases from J, with 14 bases between. Germline V CDR1 and CDR2: SGHAT, FQNNGV. This CDR3 contains 15 residues. CDR3 sequence: CASSLIQGRGETQYF. CDR3 nucleotides: TGTGCCAGCAGCTTAATACAGGGGCGGGGAGAGACCCAGTACTTC.

Worth noting for this clonotype: Since a much larger clone is just one base distant, this may be a read error. The chain is built from TRBV11-2 and TRBJ2-1, with D maybe TRBD2 (6 bases). Germline CDR1 and CDR2: SGHAT and FQNNGV. The CDR3 length is 11 residues. The CDR3 here is CASRPRDEVVF. The CDR3 coding sequence is TGTGCCAGCAGGCCGCGGGACGAAGTGGTCTTC.

The chain combines TRBV2 with TRBJ2-1; D unclear. The CDR3 consists of 13 residues. The germline gives CDR1 SNHLY, CDR2 FYNNEI. The V end was cut by 7 bases, the J end by 1 base, with 8 bases between. CDR3 nucleotide sequence: TGTGCCAGCACCATAGGGTCCTACAATGAGCAGTTCTTC. As protein: CASTIGSYNEQFF.

The chain is built from TRBV5-1 and TRBJ2-2, with 14 nucleotides matching TRBD2. The germline CDR1 and CDR2 sequences are SGHRS and YFSETQ. This CDR3 has 16 residues. The J segment lost 4 bases and the V segment lost 4 bases, leaving 3 bases of the junction unmatched. CDR3 sequence (DNA): TGCGCCAGCAGCACGGGACTAGCGGGAGTCACCGGGGAGCTGTTTTTT. Encoded protein: CASSTGLAGVTGELFF. Drawing the rest from reference TRBV5-1 and TRBJ2-2, the complete variable domain is KAGVTQTPRYLIKTRGQQVTLSCSPISGHRSVSWYQQTPGQGLQFLFEYFSETQRNKGNFPGRFSGRQFSNSRSEMNVSTLELGDSALYLCASSTGLAGVTGELFFGEGSRLTVL.

Worth noting for this clonotype: A much larger clone lies one base from this, so it may be a read error. The CDR3 loop reads CSVDLATSNEQFF. The CDR3 DNA follows: TGCAGCGTCGACCTCGCCACTTCGAATGAGCAGTTCTTC. The rearrangement uses TRBV29-1 and TRBJ2-1; D gene unclear. The CDR3 is 13 residues long. Germline V gene lookup returns CDR1 SQVTM and CDR2 ANQGSEA. The V and J ends lost 6 bases and 7 bases respectively, with 16 bases between them.

Notes on this clonotype: It may be a read error: a sequence one base away is much more abundant. This chain connects TRBV6-5 to TRBJ2-4; 9 bases match TRBD2. J was trimmed by 0 bases and V by 4 bases; bases with no gene match: 13. In germline, CDR1 is MNHEY, CDR2 SVGAGI. The CDR3 is 19 amino acids. In DNA, the CDR3 is TGTGCCAGCAGTTCCCTACCGACTAGCGGAGGGGAAGCCAAAAACATTCAGTACTTC. Translating it yields CASSSLPTSGGEAKNIQYF.

This clonotype appeared a few times. This sequence joins TRBV29-1 and TRBJ2-2, with TRBD2 identical over 10 bases. CDR3 length: 15 amino acids. J was trimmed by 0 bases and V by 6 bases; bases with no gene match: 4. CDR1 and CDR2 (germline): SQVTM, ANQGSEA. The CDR3 region has the DNA TGCAGCGTCGTTACTAGCGGGGCGAACACCGGGGAGCTGTTTTTT. This codes for CSVVTSGANTGELFF.

The V call is TRBV11-2, the J call TRBJ2-3, with 7 bases identical to TRBD1. The CDR3 runs 15 residues. Germline loops: CDR1 SGHAT, CDR2 FQNNGV. The trim removed 2 bases at V and 5 bases at J, leaving 7 bases unmatched. The DNA for the CDR3 is TGTGCCAGCAGCTTAAGGCCGAACAGGGGAGATACGCAGTATTTT. Its translation: CASSLRPNRGDTQYF. Complete variable domain (other parts from reference TRBV11-2 and TRBJ2-3): EAGVAQSPRYKIIEKRQSVAFWCNPISGHATLYWYQQILGQGPKLLIQFQNNGVVDDSQLPKDRFSAERLKGVDSTLKIQPAKLEDSAVYLCASSLRPNRGDTQYFGPGTRLTVL.

This clonotype has a handful of counts. The chain links TRBV4-2 to TRBJ2-7, with D perhaps TRBD1 (5 bases). This CDR3 spans 14 amino acids. Germline CDR1 is LGHNA and CDR2 is YNFKEQ. Trimming left V 1 base short and J 2 bases short, with 9 bases between. The CDR3 protein is CASSQVDTTYEQYF. The CDR3 nucleotides are TGTGCCAGCAGCCAAGTGGACACAACCTACGAGCAGTACTTC.

V is TRBV11-2 and J is TRBJ1-4; possible D gene TRBD1, 5 bases. The germline CDR1 and CDR2 sequences are SGHAT and FQNNGV. The CDR3 extends over 13 amino acids. Trimming pared 2 bases from V and 10 bases from J, leaving 11 bases between. CDR3: CASSLYRDGKLFF. The CDR3 DNA sequence: TGTGCCAGCAGCTTATATCGGGACGGAAAACTGTTTTTT.

With regard to this clonotype: A read error may account for a junction end that differs from germline. This chain joins TRBV12-3 or TRBV12-4 and TRBJ2-5, with TRBD1 matching 7 bases. The CDR3 contains 14 residues. The CDR3 sequence: CAISSPGQMKTQYF. For the CDR3, the DNA is TGTGCCATCAGTTCGCCGGGACAGATGAAGACCCAGTACTTC.

In regard to this clonotype: Compared with germline, one end of the junction differs, possibly owing to a read error. CDR3 coding DNA: TGTGCCAGCAGCCCTAGTTACATCAGCTCCTACGAGCAGAACTTC. Its translation: CASSPSYISSYEQNF. The chain couples TRBV11-2 to TRBJ2-7; D is unresolved. The CDR3 spans 15 residues. CDR1 and CDR2 (germline): SGHAT, FQNNGV.

The rearrangement links TRBV29-1 to TRBJ2-1, with 7 bases that match TRBD1. The CDR3 contains 13 residues. Germline V gene data show CDR1 as SQVTM and CDR2 as ANQGSEA. The CDR3: CRVMRPGQDEQFF. The CDR3, as DNA: TGCAGGGTCATGCGCCCTGGACAGGATGAGCAGTTCTTC.

Comments on this clonotype: This is likely a read error, given that the CDR3 carries no conserved phenylalanine or tryptophan at its end. This chain connects TRBV5-6 to TRBJ2-7; no clear D. Germline loops: CDR1 SGHDT, CDR2 YYEEEE. V lost 2 bases, J lost 0 bases, and 15 bases lay in between. The CDR3 is 16 residues long. CDR3 nucleotides: TGTGCCAGCAGCTTACTGGACGGCTTCAGCTCCTACGAGCAGTACTCC. Its translation: CASSLLDGFSSYEQYS.

To note about this clonotype: Relative to the germline gene, one junction end is altered; a read error may explain this. The rearrangement uses TRBV4-1 and TRBJ1-1; the D gene is possibly TRBD1 (5 bases). The CDR3 sequence is 14 residues long. Germline V lookup: CDR1 MGHRA, CDR2 YSYEKL. The CDR3 bases are TGCGCCAGCAGCCGGGCAGGGCTAGACACTGAAGTTTTCTTT. Translated, it gives CASSRAGLDTEVFF.

Concerning this clonotype: Compared with germline, one end of the junction differs, possibly owing to a read error. The V gene is TRBV4-1, the J gene TRBJ2-7; 9 bases align to TRBD2. Per the germline V gene, CDR1 is MGHRA and CDR2 is YSYEKL. The CDR3 runs to 15 residues. The chain's CDR3 is CASSQRLAGSCEQYF. DNA of the CDR3: TGCGCCAGCAGCCAGCGGCTAGCGGGGTCCTGCGAGCAGTACTTC.

Notes on this clonotype: Given the absence of the conserved phenylalanine or tryptophan at the CDR3 end, a read error is likely. The DNA of the CDR3 is TGTACCAGCAAACCGGGCTACACCTTA. This translates into CTSKPGYTL. The genes are TRBV4-1 and TRBJ1-2; D unclear. The CDR3 has 9 amino acids. Germline CDR1 is MGHRA and CDR2 is YSYEKL.

The chain employs TRBV7-9 and TRBJ2-7, with 11 bases matching TRBD2. Germline lookup yields CDR1 SEHNR and CDR2 FQNEAQ (reference sequence). The trim removed 4 bases at V and 3 bases at J, leaving 8 bases unmatched. CDR3 size: 16 residues. DNA of the CDR3: TGTGCCAGCAGCTCTCATCTAGCGGGAGGAGTCTACGAGCAGTACTTC. Translated: CASSSHLAGGVYEQYF.

In regard to this clonotype: One junction end disagrees with the germline gene, perhaps due to a read error. This rearrangement joins TRBV11-1 to TRBJ2-1; 9 nucleotides line up with TRBD1. CDR1 is SGHAT and CDR2 is FQDESV in the germline V gene (reference sequence). The CDR3 has 13 amino acids. The CDR3 DNA reads as TGTGGCAGCAACGCGGGACAGGGTGGTGAGCAGTTCTTC. Residues: CGSNAGQGGEQFF.

The V and J genes are TRBV29-1 and TRBJ2-1, with D uncertain. Germline CDR1 is SQVTM and CDR2 is ANQGSEA. The CDR3 is 12 residues long. V dropped 4 bases and J dropped 8 bases, with 12 bases sitting between them. The CDR3, as DNA: TGCAGCGTTGGGGCGACGAGTGATGAGCAGTTCTTC. This gives the protein CSVGATSDEQFF.

The chain joins TRBV14 to TRBJ1-1, with TRBD1 identical over 11 bases. The germline V gene has CDR1 SGHDN and CDR2 FVKESK. V trimming: 4 bases; J trimming: 7 bases; junction bases outside the gene matches: 2. The CDR3 length is 13 residues. CDR3 sequence: CASSRTGGGEAFF. The CDR3 coding sequence is TGTGCCAGCAGCCGGACAGGGGGCGGTGAAGCTTTCTTT. The full variable domain, completed using reference TRBV14 and TRBJ1-1, is EAGVTQFPSHSVIEKGQTVTLRCDPISGHDNLYWYRRVMGKEIKFLLHFVKESKQDESGMPNNRFLAERTGGTYSTLKVQPAELEDSGVYFCASSRTGGGEAFFGQGTRLTVV.